This T cell receptor beta chain was profiled in a study of T cells expressing NK-cell markers. One entry per CDR3 protein, without DNA, is what TCRdb gives after re-calling the 5' RACE reads. The sample spans fewer than 550,000 distinct CDR3 sequences; the ten largest clones claim over 1.3%. The germline gives CDR1 KGHDR, CDR2 SFDVKD. The CDR3 contains 17 residues. The specimen sequenced was blood T cells: a sorted CD56 or NKG2C T cell subset, CD4+ or CD8+ T cells, or bulk PBMC T cells (not recorded which). The receptor's source is a woman in her 50s in good health. V gene TRBV24-1 combines with J gene TRBJ2-1; TCRdb outputs TRBD2, but without DNA this stays unchecked. CDR3 sequence: CATSDTMTSGRGNEQFF.